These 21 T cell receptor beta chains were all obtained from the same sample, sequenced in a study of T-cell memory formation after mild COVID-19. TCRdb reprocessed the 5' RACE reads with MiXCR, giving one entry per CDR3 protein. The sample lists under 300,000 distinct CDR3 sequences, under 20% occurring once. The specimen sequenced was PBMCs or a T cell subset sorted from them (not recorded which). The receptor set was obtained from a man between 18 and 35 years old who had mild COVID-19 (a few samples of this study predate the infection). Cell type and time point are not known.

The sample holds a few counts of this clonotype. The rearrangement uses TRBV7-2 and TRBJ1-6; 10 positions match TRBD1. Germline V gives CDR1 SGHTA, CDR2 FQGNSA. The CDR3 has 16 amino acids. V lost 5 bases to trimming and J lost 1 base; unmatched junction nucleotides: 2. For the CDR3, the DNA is TGTGCCAGCAGCCGGGACAGGGGTTCCTATAATTCACCCCTCCACTTT. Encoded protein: CASSRDRGSYNSPLHF.

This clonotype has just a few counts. The DNA for the CDR3 is TGCGCCAGCAGCCAAGGGCTAGCGGGTTCCATCACCAATACGCAGTATTTT. This encodes CASSQGLAGSITNTQYF. The chain uses TRBV4-1 and TRBJ2-3; 8 positions agree with TRBD2. Germline CDR1 MGHRA, CDR2 YSYEKL. J lost 7 bases, V lost 1 base, and 13 bases had no gene match. The CDR3 is made up of 17 amino acids.

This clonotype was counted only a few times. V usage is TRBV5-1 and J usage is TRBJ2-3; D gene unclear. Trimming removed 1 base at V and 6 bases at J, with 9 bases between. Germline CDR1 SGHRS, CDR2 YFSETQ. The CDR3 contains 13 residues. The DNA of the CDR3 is TGCGCCAGCAGCTTGATGGGTCCCGATACGCAGTATTTT. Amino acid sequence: CASSLMGPDTQYF.

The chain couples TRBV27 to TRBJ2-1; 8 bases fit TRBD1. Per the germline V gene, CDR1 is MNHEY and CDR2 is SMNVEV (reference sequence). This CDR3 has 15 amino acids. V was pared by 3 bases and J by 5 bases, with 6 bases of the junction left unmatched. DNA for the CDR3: TGTGCCAGCAGTTTTTTGGACAGGGTGGACAATGAGCAGTTCTTC. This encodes CASSFLDRVDNEQFF.

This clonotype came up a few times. The CDR3 DNA follows: TGTGCCAGCAGCTTCAGGGTGCGGCAGACTAATAATGAAAAACTGTTTTTT. As protein: CASSFRVRQTNNEKLFF. The chain employs TRBV5-5 and TRBJ1-4; D may be TRBD1 (5 bases). The CDR3 covers 17 residues. The germline CDR1 and CDR2 sequences are SGHKS and YYEKEE (reference sequence). The germline V and J ends were trimmed by 2 bases and 4 bases, with 18 bases remaining between them.

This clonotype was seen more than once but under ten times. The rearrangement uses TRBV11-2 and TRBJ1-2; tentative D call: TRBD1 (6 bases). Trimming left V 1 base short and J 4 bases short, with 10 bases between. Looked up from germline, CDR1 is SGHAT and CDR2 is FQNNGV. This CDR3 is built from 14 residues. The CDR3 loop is CASSLGRQAYGYTF. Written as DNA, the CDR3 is TGTGCCAGCAGCTTAGGCAGACAGGCCTATGGCTACACCTTC.

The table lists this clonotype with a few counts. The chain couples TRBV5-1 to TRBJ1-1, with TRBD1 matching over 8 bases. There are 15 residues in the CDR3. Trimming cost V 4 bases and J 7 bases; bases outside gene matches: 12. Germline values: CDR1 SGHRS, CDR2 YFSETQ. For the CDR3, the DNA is TGCGCCAGCAGCGATGGATATACAGGGGGAATTGAAGCTTTCTTT. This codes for CASSDGYTGGIEAFF. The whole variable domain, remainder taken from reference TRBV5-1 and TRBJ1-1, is KAGVTQTPRYLIKTRGQQVTLSCSPISGHRSVSWYQQTPGQGLQFLFEYFSETQRNKGNFPGRFSGRQFSNSRSEMNVSTLELGDSALYLCASSDGYTGGIEAFFGQGTRLTVV.

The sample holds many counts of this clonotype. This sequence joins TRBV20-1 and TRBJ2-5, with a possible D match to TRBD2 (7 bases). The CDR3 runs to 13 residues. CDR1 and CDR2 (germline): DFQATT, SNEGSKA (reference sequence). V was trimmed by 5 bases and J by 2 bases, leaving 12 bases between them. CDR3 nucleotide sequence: TGCAGTGCTCCTCGGGGGGCGCAAGAGACCCAGTACTTC. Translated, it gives CSAPRGAQETQYF.

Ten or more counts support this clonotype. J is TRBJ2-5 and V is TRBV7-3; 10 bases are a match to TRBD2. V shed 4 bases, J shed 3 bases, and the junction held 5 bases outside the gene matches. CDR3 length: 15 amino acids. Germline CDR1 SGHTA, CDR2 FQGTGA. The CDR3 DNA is TGTGCCAGCAGCTCGGCGGGGACTAGCGAAGAGACCCAGTACTTC. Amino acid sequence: CASSSAGTSEETQYF.

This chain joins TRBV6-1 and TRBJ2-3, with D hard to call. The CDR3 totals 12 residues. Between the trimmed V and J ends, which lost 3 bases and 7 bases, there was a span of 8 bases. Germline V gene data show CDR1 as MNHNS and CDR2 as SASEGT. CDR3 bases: TGTGCCAGCAGTGAGCAGGAACATACGCAGTATTTT. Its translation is CASSEQEHTQYF.

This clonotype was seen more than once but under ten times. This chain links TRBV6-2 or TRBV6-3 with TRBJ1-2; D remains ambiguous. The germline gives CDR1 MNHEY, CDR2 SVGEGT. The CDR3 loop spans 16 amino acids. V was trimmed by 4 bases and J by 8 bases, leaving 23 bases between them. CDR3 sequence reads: CASSFYPGFESSGYTF. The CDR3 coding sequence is TGTGCCAGCAGTTTTTATCCCGGGTTCGAGTCGTCAGGCTACACCTTC.

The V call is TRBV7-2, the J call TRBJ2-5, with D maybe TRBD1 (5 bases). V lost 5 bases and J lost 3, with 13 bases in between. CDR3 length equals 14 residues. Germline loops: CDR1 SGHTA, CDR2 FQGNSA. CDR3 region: CASSILTVEETQYF. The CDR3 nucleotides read TGTGCCAGCAGCATTCTGACAGTAGAAGAGACCCAGTACTTC.

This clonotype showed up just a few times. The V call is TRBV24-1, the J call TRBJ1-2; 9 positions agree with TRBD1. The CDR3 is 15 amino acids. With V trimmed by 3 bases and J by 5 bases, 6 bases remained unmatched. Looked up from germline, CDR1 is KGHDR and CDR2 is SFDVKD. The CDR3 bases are TGTGCCACCAGTGATCCCTCGACAGGGGGATATGGCTACACCTTC. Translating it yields CATSDPSTGGYGYTF.

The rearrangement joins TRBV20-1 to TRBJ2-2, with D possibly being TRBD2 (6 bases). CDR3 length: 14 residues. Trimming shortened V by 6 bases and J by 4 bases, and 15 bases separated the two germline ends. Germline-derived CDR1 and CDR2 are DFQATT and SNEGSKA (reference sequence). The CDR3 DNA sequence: TGCAGTGCAAGGACCCTTAGCGGCACCGGGGAGCTGTTTTTT. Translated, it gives CSARTLSGTGELFF.

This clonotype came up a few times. DNA for the CDR3: TGTGCCACCAGTGCCCCGACTGGGCCCTACAATGAGCAGTTCTTC. Its protein product is CATSAPTGPYNEQFF. The chain carries TRBV24-1 and TRBJ2-1; no clear D. CDR3 length: 15 amino acids. Trimming cost V 5 bases and J 2 bases, with 12 bases left between them. Per the germline V gene, CDR1 is KGHDR and CDR2 is SFDVKD.

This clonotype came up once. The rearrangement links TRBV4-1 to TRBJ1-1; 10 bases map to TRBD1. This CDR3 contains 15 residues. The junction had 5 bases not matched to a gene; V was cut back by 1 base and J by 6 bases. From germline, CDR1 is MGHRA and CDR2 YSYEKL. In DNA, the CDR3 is TGCGCCAGCAGCCAAGGACAGGGGGCATTGGCTGAAGCTTTCTTT. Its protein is CASSQGQGALAEAFF.

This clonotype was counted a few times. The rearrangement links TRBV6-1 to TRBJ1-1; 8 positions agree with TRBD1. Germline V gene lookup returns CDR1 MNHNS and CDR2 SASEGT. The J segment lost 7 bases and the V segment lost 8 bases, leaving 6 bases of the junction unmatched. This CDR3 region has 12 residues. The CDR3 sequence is CASGQGAGEAFF. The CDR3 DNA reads TGTGCCAGCGGGCAGGGGGCAGGTGAAGCTTTCTTT.

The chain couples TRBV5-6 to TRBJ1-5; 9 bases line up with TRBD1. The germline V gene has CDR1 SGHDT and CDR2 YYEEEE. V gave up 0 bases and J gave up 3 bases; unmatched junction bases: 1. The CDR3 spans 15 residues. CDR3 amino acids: CASSLGDRVNQPQHF. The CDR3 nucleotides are TGTGCCAGCAGCTTGGGGGACAGGGTCAATCAGCCCCAGCATTTT.

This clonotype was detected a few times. The CDR3 DNA reads as TGCGCCAGCAGCTTGGTAACAGATTCCGCCTATGGCTACACCTTC. Residues: CASSLVTDSAYGYTF. The chain joins TRBV5-1 to TRBJ1-2; no clear D. Trimming cost V 0 bases and J 4 bases, with 13 bases left between them. Germline values: CDR1 SGHRS, CDR2 YFSETQ. The CDR3 totals 15 residues.

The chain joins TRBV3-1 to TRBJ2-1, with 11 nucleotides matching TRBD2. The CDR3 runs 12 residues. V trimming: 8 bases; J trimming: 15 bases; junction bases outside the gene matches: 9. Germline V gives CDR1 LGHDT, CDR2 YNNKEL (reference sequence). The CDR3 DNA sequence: TGTGCCAGCTACCCTAGCGGGGGGTCACTGTTCTTC. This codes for CASYPSGGSLFF.

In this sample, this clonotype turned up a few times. CDR3 sequence reads: CASSPGQGPGYEQYF. In DNA, the CDR3 is TGTGCCAGCAGCCCTGGACAGGGGCCCGGCTACGAGCAGTACTTC. The chain links TRBV7-6 to TRBJ2-7; 9 bases match TRBD1. V shed 5 bases, J shed 3 bases, and the junction held 8 bases outside the gene matches. Germline V gene sequence: CDR1 SGHVS, CDR2 FNYEAQ. There are 15 residues in the CDR3.